The TCR beta chain under discussion was sequenced for a study of blood T cell repertoires in COVID-19. Study context: There were acute and convalescent COVID-19 samples, and they came from the United States, Italy and Spain. The cDNA or gDNA used as material had been derived from T cells, B-cell-depleted T cells, or PBMCs.

Per the study methods: Reference gene primer amplification in the assay estimated nucleated cell counts. The data were produced by immunoSEQ multiplex PCR, yet TCRdb's version contains in-frame clones alone and is incomplete. The V and J calls and clone size are taken from that table; D and trimming were inferred from the DNA. The sample lists about 150,000 clones, about 90% seen once, with less than 0.6% in the top ten. Germline V gene data show CDR1 as MGHRA and CDR2 as YSYEKL. The CDR3 is made up of 16 amino acids. J gave up 4 bases and V 1 base, and 7 bases lay outside the gene matches. The receptor was isolated from a man aged 50 to 59 with acute or convalescent COVID-19. The genes are TRBV4-1 and TRBJ1-2; 9 nucleotides agree with TRBD1. The sample was peripheral blood. The CDR3 loop is CASSQASDRGFYGYTF. The CDR3 DNA reads TGCGCCAGCAGCCAAGCTTCGGACAGGGGATTCTATGGCTACACCTTC.